A selection of T cell receptor beta chains follows, all from one sample in a study of T-cell reconstitution after alpha-beta-depleted transplantation in children. TCRdb reanalysed the PCR reads using MiXCR and keeps one entry per CDR3 protein. The sample lists approximately 1,000,000 distinct CDR3 sequences, under 30% seen once, with roughly 28% in the top ten. The material sequenced was PBMCs, mostly from graft donor cells, taken 360 days after TCRalphabeta/CD19-depleted stem cell transplant. The source of these receptors is a boy under three years old who had a stem cell transplant for SCID, so the T cells may come from the graft donor. Both conserved end residues are part of each CDR3. Size values are once, few and many counts, or a class for expanded clones, and some rows have none.

15	TRBV12-3/TRBV12-4	-	TRBJ2-2	CASSLVQVNTGELFF
17	TRBV27	few	TRBJ2-3	CASSLWGAVRGTDTQYF
16	TRBV20-1	few	TRBJ2-1	CSARRLAGGPYNEQFF
12	TRBV20-1	-	TRBJ1-5	CSAAMGYQPQHF
15	TRBV5-5	-	TRBJ2-7	CASSLLPSQGIEQYF
15	TRBV11-2	many	TRBJ2-1	CASSFSGVAYNEQFF
16	TRBV6-5	-	TRBJ2-5	CASSYSAGHIWETQYF
15	TRBV5-1	-	TRBJ2-3	CASSDGTSSTDTQYF
12	TRBV10-3	-	TRBJ2-1	CAISDGGVEQFF
15	TRBV12-3/TRBV12-4	-	TRBJ1-5	CASRGTGNSNQPQHF
17	TRBV7-8	few	TRBJ2-2	CASSYLPSGPDTGELFF
15	TRBV10-2	once	TRBJ2-3	CASRTSFGTTDTQYF
14	TRBV20-1	-	TRBJ2-7	CSARDLTLSYEQYF
16	TRBV11-2	-	TRBJ2-6	CASSLGANSGANVLTF
12	TRBV6-5	many	TRBJ2-2	CASSYDTGELFF
15	TRBV6-5	few	TRBJ1-1	CASSYSNRVRTEAFF
16	TRBV3-1	-	TRBJ2-2	CASSQDERENTGELFF
15	TRBV5-1	-	TRBJ1-1	CASSSGGNMNTEAFF
13	TRBV12-3/TRBV12-4	few	TRBJ2-1	CASSLQSYNEQFF
10	TRBV20-1	few	TRBJ2-3	CSARGRLQYF
15	TRBV12-3/TRBV12-4	few	TRBJ1-6	CASSLVPGANSPLHF
14	TRBV12-3/TRBV12-4	many	TRBJ2-1	CASNSASAWDEQFF
14	TRBV27	-	TRBJ2-7	CASSFDRGGYEQYF
16	TRBV6-5	-	TRBJ2-1	CASSSRQALTVMEQFF
15	TRBV12-3/TRBV12-4	-	TRBJ2-3	CASSLAKGPRTSQYF
15	TRBV12-3/TRBV12-4	few	TRBJ2-7	CASSFLAGGAYEQYF
15	TRBV20-1	-	TRBJ1-1	CSARGVAAPLTEAFF
15	TRBV20-1	few	TRBJ2-5	CSAIVMDRDKETQYF
15	TRBV6-1	once	TRBJ2-7	CASSSPGQGPYEQYF
16	TRBV4-1	few	TRBJ2-5	CASSRWTSGSQETQYF
16	TRBV25-1	few	TRBJ1-4	CASSELTGTGEGKLFF
14	TRBV20-1	many	TRBJ2-7	CSAPSGRGSYEQYF
17	TRBV4-1	-	TRBJ2-3	CASSWGLAGAITDTQYF
15	TRBV9	-	TRBJ1-4	CASSVVGQGNEKLFF
16	TRBV7-6	-	TRBJ1-5	CASSLGNRGTNQPQHF
14	TRBV20-1	few	TRBJ1-1	CSASRQVANTEAFF
16	TRBV5-1	-	TRBJ2-7	CASRPPGQASSYEQYF
15	TRBV2	few	TRBJ2-7	CASSVTSGGADEQYF